A selection of T cell receptor beta chains follows, all from one sample in a study of shared clonotypes between healthy human individuals. Clones were read by immunoSEQ multiplex PCR, and TCRdb kept only the in-frame ones, dropping some. The data show millions of clones, with approximately 93% seen just once and roughly 0.36% held by the top ten. Sequencing was carried out using naive CD4+ T cells from PBMCs. The receptors come from a man aged 18-30 years in good health. Some clones in this sample may be carry-over from other donors' samples. Each CDR3 is given with its conserved first and last residue. A D gene is named only where the DNA matches it firmly. Size values are once, few and many counts, or a class for expanded clones, and some rows have none.

J: TRBJ2-7; V: TRBV5-1; size: NA; D: TRBD1; DNA: TGCGCCAGCAGCTGGAGACCCGCGGGACAGGGGACTTTCTACGAGCAGTACTTC; CDR3: CASSWRPAGQGTFYEQYF
J: TRBJ1-2; V: TRBV29-1; size: NA; D: NA; DNA: TGCAGCGTCGCCCCGGATTTGGAGGGGGGCTACACCTTC; CDR3: CSVAPDLEGGYTF
J: TRBJ2-5; V: TRBV5-5; size: NA; D: NA; DNA: TGTGCCAGCAGCTTTCAACCCAACAGGCACCAAGAGACCCAGTACTTC; CDR3: CASSFQPNRHQETQYF
J: TRBJ2-1; V: TRBV5-1; size: NA; D: TRBD2; DNA: TGCGCCAGCAGCCAAAAAGCGGGAGGGCGTCGCAATGAGCAGTTCTTC; CDR3: CASSQKAGGRRNEQFF
J: TRBJ2-2; V: TRBV9; size: NA; D: NA; DNA: TGTGCCAGCAGCGTAGGGGGCACCGGGGAGCTGTTTTTT; CDR3: CASSVGGTGELFF
J: TRBJ2-2; V: TRBV6-5; size: NA; D: TRBD1; DNA: TGTGCCAGCCGCCGGGACAGGGGGAACACCGGGGAGCTGTTTTTT; CDR3: CASRRDRGNTGELFF
J: TRBJ1-6; V: TRBV2; size: NA; D: NA; DNA: TGTGCCAGCAGTACAACAGCTCTCTATTCACCCCTCCACTTT; CDR3: CASSTTALYSPLHF
J: TRBJ2-7; V: TRBV7-8; size: NA; D: NA; DNA: TGTGCCAGCAGCTTAGGGGACGCCCGGTCCTACGAGCAGTACTTC; CDR3: CASSLGDARSYEQYF
J: TRBJ2-1; V: TRBV27; size: NA; D: NA; DNA: TGTGCCAGCAGATTGACTAGGGACAATGAGCAGTTCTTC; CDR3: CASRLTRDNEQFF
J: TRBJ1-5; V: TRBV27; size: few; D: NA; DNA: TGTGCCAGCGGATTGCAGTATCAGCCCCAGCATTTT; CDR3: CASGLQYQPQHF
J: TRBJ1-5; V: TRBV18; size: few; D: NA; DNA: TGTGCCAGCTCCCAACAACCCAATACAGGGAACTACAATCAGCCCCAGCATTTT; CDR3: CASSQQPNTGNYNQPQHF
J: TRBJ2-6; V: TRBV30; size: NA; D: NA; DNA: TGTGCCTGGAGATTCTCTGGGGCCAACGTCCTGACTTTC; CDR3: CAWRFSGANVLTF
J: TRBJ2-5; V: TRBV6-6; size: once; D: NA; DNA: TGTGCCAGCAGTTACGGGTCAGGGGAAGAGACCCAGTACTTC; CDR3: CASSYGSGEETQYF
J: TRBJ2-5; V: TRBV6-1; size: NA; D: TRBD1; DNA: TGTGCCAGCAGTGAGACAGGGGGGGAAGAGACCCAGTACTTC; CDR3: CASSETGGEETQYF
J: TRBJ1-1; V: TRBV9; size: few; D: NA; DNA: TGTGCCAGCAGCCAATCAGCAGGGACAAGGGGACGGGTCACTGAAGCTTTCTTT; CDR3: CASSQSAGTRGRVTEAFF
J: TRBJ1-2; V: TRBV10-3; size: NA; D: NA; DNA: TGTGCCATCAGTGAGCAGCGGCAGGTCGGTGGCTACACCTTC; CDR3: CAISEQRQVGGYTF
J: TRBJ2-6; V: TRBV25-1; size: once; D: NA; DNA: TGTGCCAGCAGTGTAGCCGGGGCCAACGTCCTGACTTTC; CDR3: CASSVAGANVLTF
J: TRBJ2-7; V: TRBV7-2; size: NA; D: TRBD1; DNA: TGTGCCAGCAGAGCAACAGGGGGCTACGAGCAGTACTTC; CDR3: CASRATGGYEQYF
J: TRBJ2-5; V: TRBV7-9; size: NA; D: NA; DNA: TGTGCCAGCAGTCCCGGACAGTTCCAAGAGACCCAGTACTTC; CDR3: CASSPGQFQETQYF
J: TRBJ1-1; V: TRBV6-1; size: NA; D: NA; DNA: TGTGCCAGCAGTGAGCTACCCGGCGGGTATGCTTTCTTT; CDR3: CASSELPGGYAFF
J: TRBJ2-3; V: TRBV29-1; size: NA; D: NA; DNA: TGCAGCGCCTCGAGTGGCGGTGCGTGGCATGATGTATTT; CDR3: CSASSGGAWHDVF
J: TRBJ1-4; V: TRBV21-1; size: NA; D: NA; DNA: TGTGCCAGCAGCAAATTTAATGGGACAGGGAATGAAAAACTGTTTTTT; CDR3: CASSKFNGTGNEKLFF